This T cell receptor (beta chain) was profiled in a study of cytomegalovirus exposure and HLA in healthy donors. The study's findings and limits: For most TCR beta V segments, an earlier analysis put the productive rate at about 90% or about 30% of the time. Several of the most significant clusters appeared linked to common viral pathogens, based on a later analysis.

A note on this clone: What it binds is not known.

The PCR used 60 Vbeta and 13 Jbeta primers. Clones were sequenced by immunoSEQ multiplex PCR, and TCRdb holds only the in-frame ones, with some missing. The data contain some 150,000 clones, about four fifths of them singletons. There are 15 residues in the CDR3. J gave up 10 bases and V 2 bases, and 7 bases lay outside the gene matches. The chain is built from TRBV23-1 and TRBJ1-4, with 10 bases lining up with TRBD1. Being an ORF, TRBV23-1 has a function that is uncertain. Sequencing was done on a sample of PBMCs. The origin of this receptor is a male donor in good health and CMV-seronegative. This chain's CDR3 is CASSQPGTGDRKLFF. The CDR3 DNA follows: TGCGCCAGCAGTCAACCCGGGACAGGGGATCGAAAACTGTTTTTT.